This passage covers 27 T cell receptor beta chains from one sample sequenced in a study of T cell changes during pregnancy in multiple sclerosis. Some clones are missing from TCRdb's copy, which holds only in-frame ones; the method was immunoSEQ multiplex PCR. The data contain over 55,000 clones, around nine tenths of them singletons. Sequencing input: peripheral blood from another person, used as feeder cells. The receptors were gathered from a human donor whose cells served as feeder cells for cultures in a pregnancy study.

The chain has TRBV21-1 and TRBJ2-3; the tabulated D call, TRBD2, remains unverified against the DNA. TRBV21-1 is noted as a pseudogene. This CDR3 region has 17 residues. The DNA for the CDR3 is TGTGCCAGCAGCTCACGACTAGCGGGGGGGAACACAGATACGCAGTATTTT. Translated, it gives CASSSRLAGGNTDTQYF.

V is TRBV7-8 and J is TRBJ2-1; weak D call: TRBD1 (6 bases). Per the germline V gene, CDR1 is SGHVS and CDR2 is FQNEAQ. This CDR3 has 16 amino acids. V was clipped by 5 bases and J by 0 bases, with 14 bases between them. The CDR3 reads CASSLGARGSYNEQFF. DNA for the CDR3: TGTGCCAGCAGCCTGGGGGCGAGGGGCTCCTACAATGAGCAGTTCTTC.

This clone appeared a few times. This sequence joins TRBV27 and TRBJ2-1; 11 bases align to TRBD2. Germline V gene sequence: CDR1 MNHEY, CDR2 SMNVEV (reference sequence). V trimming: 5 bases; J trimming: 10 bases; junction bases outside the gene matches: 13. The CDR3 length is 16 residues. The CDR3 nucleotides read TGTGCCAGCAGTACGAATAGCGGGAGGGGCGTCGGGGAGCAGTTCTTC. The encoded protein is CASSTNSGRGVGEQFF.

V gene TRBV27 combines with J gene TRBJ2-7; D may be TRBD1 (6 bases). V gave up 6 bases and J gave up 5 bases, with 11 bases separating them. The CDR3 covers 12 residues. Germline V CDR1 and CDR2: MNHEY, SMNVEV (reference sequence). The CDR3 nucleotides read TGTGCCAGCAGGGGCAGGGGAGACGAGCAGTACTTC. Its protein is CASRGRGDEQYF.

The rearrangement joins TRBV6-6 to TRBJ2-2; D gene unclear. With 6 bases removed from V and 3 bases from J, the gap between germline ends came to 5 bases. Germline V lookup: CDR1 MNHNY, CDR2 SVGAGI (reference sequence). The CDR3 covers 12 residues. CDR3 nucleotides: TGTGCCAGCAGACACTACACCGGGGAGCTGTTTTTT. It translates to CASRHYTGELFF.

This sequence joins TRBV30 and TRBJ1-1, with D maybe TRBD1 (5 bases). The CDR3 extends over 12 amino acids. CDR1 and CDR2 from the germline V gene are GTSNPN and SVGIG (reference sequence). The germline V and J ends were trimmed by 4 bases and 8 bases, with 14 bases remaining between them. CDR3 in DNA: TGTGCCTGGACGGGCTGGGGCCTAGAAGCTTTCTTT. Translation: CAWTGWGLEAFF.

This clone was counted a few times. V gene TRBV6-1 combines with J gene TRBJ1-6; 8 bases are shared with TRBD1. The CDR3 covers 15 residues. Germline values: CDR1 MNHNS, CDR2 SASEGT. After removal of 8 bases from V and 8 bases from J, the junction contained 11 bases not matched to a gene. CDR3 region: CASSWTGRRDSPLHF. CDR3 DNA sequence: TGTGCCAGCTCCTGGACAGGGAGGCGCGATTCACCCCTCCACTTT.

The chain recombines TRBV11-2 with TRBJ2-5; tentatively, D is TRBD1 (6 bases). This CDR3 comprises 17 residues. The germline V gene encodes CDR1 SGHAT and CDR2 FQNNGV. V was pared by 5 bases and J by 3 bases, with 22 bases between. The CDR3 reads CASSLTTGQTRKETQYF. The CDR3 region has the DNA TGTGCCAGCAGCCTGACGACAGGACAGACCCGGAAAGAGACCCAGTACTTC.

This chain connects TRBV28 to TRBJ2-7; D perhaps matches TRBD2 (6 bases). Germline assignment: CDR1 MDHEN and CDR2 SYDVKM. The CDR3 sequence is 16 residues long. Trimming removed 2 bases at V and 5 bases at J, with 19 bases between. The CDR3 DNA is TGTGCCAGCAGTTTACTCTCGGGAGCAAATATCCACGAGCAGTACTTC. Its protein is CASSLLSGANIHEQYF.

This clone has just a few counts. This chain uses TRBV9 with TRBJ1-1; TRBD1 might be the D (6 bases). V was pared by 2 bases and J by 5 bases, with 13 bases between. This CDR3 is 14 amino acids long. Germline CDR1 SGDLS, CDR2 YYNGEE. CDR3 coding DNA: TGTGCCAGCAGCGTCTCACAGGGCGGGACTGAAGCTTTCTTT. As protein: CASSVSQGGTEAFF.

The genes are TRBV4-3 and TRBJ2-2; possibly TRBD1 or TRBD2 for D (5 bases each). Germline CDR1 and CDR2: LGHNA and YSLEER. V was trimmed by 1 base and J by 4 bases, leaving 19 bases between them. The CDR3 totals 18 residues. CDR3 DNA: TGCGCCAGCAGCCAAGGGACGGGGCGGAGTGGGGCCACCGGGGAGCTGTTTTTT. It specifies CASSQGTGRSGATGELFF.

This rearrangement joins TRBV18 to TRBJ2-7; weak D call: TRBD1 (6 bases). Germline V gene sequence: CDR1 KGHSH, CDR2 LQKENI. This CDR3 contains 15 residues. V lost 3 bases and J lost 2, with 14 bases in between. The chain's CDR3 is CASSPSRDTPYEQYF. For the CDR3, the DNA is TGTGCCAGCTCACCTTCCCGGGACACCCCCTACGAGCAGTACTTC.

The CDR3 reads CASSPIGVSPLHF. CDR3 DNA: TGTGCCAGCAGTCCCATCGGGGTGTCACCCCTCCACTTT. This chain joins TRBV28 and TRBJ1-6; D gene uncertain. The CDR3 runs 13 residues. Germline loops: CDR1 MDHEN, CDR2 SYDVKM. V lost 5 bases to trimming and J lost 10 bases, with 12 bases between them.

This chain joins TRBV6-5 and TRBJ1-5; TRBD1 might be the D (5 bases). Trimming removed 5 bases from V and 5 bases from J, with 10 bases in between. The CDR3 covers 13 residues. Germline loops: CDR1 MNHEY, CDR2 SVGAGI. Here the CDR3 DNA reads TGTGCCAGCAGTGACAGTGAGTATCAGCCCCAGCATTTT. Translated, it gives CASSDSEYQPQHF.

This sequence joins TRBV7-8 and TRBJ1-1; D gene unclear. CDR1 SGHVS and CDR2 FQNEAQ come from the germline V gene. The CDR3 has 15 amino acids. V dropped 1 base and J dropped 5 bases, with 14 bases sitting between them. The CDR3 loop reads CASSLESGSGTEAFF. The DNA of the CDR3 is TGTGCCAGCAGCTTAGAGTCTGGCAGCGGGACTGAAGCTTTCTTT.

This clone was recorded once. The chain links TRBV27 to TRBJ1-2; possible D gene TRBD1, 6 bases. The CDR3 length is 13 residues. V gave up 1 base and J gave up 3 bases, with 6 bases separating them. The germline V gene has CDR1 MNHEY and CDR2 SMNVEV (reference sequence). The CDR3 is CASSLYRDYGYTF. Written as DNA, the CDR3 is TGTGCCAGCAGTTTATACAGGGACTATGGCTACACCTTC.

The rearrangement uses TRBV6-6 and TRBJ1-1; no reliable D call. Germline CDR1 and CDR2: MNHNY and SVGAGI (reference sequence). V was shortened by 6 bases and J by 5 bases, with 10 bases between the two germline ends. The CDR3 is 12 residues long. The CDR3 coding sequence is TGTGCCAGCAGCCGCACGGGGACTGAAGCTTTCTTT. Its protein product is CASSRTGTEAFF.

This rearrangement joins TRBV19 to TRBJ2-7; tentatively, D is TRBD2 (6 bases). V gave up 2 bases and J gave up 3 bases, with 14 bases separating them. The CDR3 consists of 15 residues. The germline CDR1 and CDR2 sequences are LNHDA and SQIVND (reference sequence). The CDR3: CASSINGGSSYEQYF. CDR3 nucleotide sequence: TGTGCCAGTAGTATAAATGGGGGGAGTAGCTACGAGCAGTACTTC.

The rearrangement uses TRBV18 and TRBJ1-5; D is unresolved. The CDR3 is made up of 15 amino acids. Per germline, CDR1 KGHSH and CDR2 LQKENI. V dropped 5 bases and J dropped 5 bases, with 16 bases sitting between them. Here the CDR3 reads CASSGRGGLDQPQHF. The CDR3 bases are TGTGCCAGCTCAGGTCGAGGAGGGCTGGATCAGCCCCAGCATTTT.

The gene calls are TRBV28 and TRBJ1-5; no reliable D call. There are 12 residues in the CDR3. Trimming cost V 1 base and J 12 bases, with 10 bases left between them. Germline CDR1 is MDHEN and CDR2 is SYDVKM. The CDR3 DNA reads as TGTGCCAGCAGTTTATCCACAGCCCTCCAGCATTTT. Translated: CASSLSTALQHF.

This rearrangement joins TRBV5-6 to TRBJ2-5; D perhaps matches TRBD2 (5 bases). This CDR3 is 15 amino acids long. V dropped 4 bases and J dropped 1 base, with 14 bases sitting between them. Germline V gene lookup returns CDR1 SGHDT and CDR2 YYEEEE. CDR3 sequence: CASSVPDSFQETQYF. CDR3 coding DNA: TGTGCCAGCAGCGTCCCGGACTCCTTCCAAGAGACCCAGTACTTC.

The CDR3 protein is CASSSSRDRAQYF. DNA for the CDR3: TGTGCCAGCAGCTCGTCCCGGGACAGGGCCCAGTACTTC. The chain joins TRBV11-2 to TRBJ2-5, with TRBD1 identical over 9 bases. V trimming: 4 bases; J trimming: 9 bases; junction bases outside the gene matches: 6. This CDR3 comprises 13 residues. Germline-derived CDR1 and CDR2 are SGHAT and FQNNGV.

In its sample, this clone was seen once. The CDR3 DNA reads as TGCAGCGTTCAACAGGGGGCGCCCACTGAAGCTTTCTTT. Translating it yields CSVQQGAPTEAFF. V gene TRBV29-1 combines with J gene TRBJ1-1; 9 bases are shared with TRBD1. Germline V gives CDR1 SQVTM, CDR2 ANQGSEA. After removal of 5 bases from V and 4 bases from J, the junction contained 5 bases not matched to a gene. The CDR3 is made up of 13 amino acids. Together with reference TRBV29-1 and TRBJ1-1, the CDR3 gives the full variable domain: SAVISQKPSRDICQRGTSLTIQCQVDSQVTMMFWYRQQPGQSLTLIATANQGSEATYESGFVIDKFPISRPNLTFSTLTVSNMSPEDSSIYLCSVQQGAPTEAFFGQGTRLTVV.

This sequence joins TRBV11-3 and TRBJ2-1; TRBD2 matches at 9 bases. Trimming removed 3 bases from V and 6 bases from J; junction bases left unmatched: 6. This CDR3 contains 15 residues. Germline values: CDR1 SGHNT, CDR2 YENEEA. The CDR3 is CASSLGTSLFNEQFF. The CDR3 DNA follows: TGTGCCAGCAGCTTGGGGACTAGCCTTTTCAATGAGCAGTTCTTC.

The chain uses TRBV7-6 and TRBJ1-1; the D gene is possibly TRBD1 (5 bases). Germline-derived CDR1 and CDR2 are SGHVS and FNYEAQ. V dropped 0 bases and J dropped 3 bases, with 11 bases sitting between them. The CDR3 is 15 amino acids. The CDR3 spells CASSLAGLGHTEAFF. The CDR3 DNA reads TGTGCCAGCAGCTTAGCGGGGCTGGGTCACACTGAAGCTTTCTTT.

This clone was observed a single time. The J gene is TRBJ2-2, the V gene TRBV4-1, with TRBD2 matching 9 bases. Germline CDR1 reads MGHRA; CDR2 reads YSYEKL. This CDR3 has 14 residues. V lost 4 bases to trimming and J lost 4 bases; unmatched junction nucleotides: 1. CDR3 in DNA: TGCGCCAGCAGCCTGACTAGCGGCACCGGGGAGCTGTTTTTT. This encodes CASSLTSGTGELFF.

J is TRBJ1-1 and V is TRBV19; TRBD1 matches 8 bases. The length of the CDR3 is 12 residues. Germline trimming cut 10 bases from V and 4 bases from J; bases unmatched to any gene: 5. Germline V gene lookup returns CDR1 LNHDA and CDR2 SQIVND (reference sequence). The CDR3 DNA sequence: TGTGCCACGAGGACAGGGATCACTGAAGCTTTCTTT. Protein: CATRTGITEAFF.